In this sample, the clone carrying this T cell receptor beta chain turned up a few times. Its specificity is not known. The sample belongs to a study of OX40 agonist ivuxolimab in advanced cancers. Study-wide background: Patients were treated with intravenous ivuxolimab, dosed at 0.01 to 10 mg/kg and infused every 2 weeks.

The CDR3 extends over 15 amino acids. Trimming left V 7 bases short and J 8 bases short, with 22 bases between. Germline CDR1 is LNHDA and CDR2 is SQIVND (reference sequence). The repertoire was sequenced with immunoSEQ multiplex PCR; TCRdb's copy has only in-frame clones and lacks some. The data hold around 70,000 clones, with 75% to 90% observed a single time. Patients with a history of autoimmune disease or on systemic immunosuppression were excluded. Researchers took blood at baseline, on cycle 4 day 1, and on cycle 7 day 1. Overall study results and limits: Mean expanded clone counts were higher in CD8+ than CD4+ T cells.

The sequencing here drew on CD4+ or CD8+ T cells sorted from blood, taken in a trial of the OX40 agonist ivuxolimab. This TCR derives from an adult with an advanced solid tumor such as melanoma, head and neck, liver or kidney cancer. The chain couples TRBV19 to TRBJ2-3, with D perhaps TRBD1 (5 bases). The CDR3 is CASTPGSGKRGTQYF. The DNA of the CDR3 is TGTGCCAGTACCCCAGGGTCAGGGAAGAGAGGTACGCAGTATTTT.